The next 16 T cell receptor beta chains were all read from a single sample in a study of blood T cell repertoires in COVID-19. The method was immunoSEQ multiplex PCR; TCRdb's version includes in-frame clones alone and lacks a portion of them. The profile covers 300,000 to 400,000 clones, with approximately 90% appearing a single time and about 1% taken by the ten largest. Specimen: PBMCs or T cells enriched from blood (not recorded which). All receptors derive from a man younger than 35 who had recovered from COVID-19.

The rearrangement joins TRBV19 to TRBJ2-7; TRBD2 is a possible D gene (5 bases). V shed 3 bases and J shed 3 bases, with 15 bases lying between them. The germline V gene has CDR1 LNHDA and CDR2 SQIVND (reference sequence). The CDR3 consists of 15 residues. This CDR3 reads CASSITQEGVYEQYF. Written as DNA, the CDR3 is TGTGCCAGTAGTATTACGCAAGAGGGCGTCTACGAGCAGTACTTC.

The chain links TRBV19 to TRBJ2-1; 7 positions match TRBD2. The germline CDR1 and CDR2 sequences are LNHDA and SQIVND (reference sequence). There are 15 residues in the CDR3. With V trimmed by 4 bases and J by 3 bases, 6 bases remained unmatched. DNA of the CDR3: TGTGCCAGTAGTAGCGGGAGCCCATTCTACAATGAGCAGTTCTTC. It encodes CASSSGSPFYNEQFF.

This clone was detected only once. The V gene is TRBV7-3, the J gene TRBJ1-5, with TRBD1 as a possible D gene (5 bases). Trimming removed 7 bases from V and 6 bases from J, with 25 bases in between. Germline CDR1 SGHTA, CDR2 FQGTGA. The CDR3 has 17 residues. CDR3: CASNIRRSQGFGQPQHF. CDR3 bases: TGTGCCAGCAACATTCGTCGGTCGCAGGGATTTGGTCAGCCCCAGCATTTT.

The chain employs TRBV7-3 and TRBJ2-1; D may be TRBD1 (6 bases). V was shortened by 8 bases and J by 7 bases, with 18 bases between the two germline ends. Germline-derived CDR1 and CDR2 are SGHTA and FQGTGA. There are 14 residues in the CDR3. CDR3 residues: CASSPQGIGNEQFF. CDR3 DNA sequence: TGTGCCAGCTCCCCTCAGGGGATTGGGAATGAGCAGTTCTTC.

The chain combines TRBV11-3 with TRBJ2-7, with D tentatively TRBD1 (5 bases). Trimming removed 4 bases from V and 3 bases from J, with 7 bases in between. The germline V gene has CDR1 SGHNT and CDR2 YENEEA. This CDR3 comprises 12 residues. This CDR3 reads CASSSTGYEQYF. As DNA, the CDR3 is TGTGCCAGCAGCTCAACAGGCTACGAGCAGTACTTC.

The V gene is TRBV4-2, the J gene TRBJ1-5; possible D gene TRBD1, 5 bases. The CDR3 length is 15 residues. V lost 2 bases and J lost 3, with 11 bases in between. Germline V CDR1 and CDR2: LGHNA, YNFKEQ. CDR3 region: CASSQTDRVNQPQHF. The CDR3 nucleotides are TGTGCCAGCAGCCAAACCGACAGAGTCAATCAGCCCCAGCATTTT.

The CDR3, as DNA: TGTGCCGCCAGGACAGGGCATTACAATGAGCAGTTCTTC. Protein: CAARTGHYNEQFF. The chain employs TRBV2 and TRBJ2-1, with TRBD1 identical over 8 bases. V trimming: 11 bases; J trimming: 4 bases; junction bases outside the gene matches: 7. This CDR3 has 13 amino acids. Germline CDR1 and CDR2: SNHLY and FYNNEI.

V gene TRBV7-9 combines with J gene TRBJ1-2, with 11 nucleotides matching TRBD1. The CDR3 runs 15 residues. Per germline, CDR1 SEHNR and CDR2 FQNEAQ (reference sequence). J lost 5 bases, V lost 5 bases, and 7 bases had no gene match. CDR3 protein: CASSRPGQGVYGYTF. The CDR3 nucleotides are TGTGCCAGCAGCCGCCCGGGACAGGGGGTTTATGGCTACACCTTC. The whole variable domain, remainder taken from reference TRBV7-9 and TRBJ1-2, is DTGVSQNPRHKITKRGQNVTFRCDPISEHNRLYWYRQTLGQGPEFLTYFQNEAQLEKSRLLSDRFSAERPKGSFSTLEIQRTEQGDSAMYLCASSRPGQGVYGYTFGSGTRLTVV.

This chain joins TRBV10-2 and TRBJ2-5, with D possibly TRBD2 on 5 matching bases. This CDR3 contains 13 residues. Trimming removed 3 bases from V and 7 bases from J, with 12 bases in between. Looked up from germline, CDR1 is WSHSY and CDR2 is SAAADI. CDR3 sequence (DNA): TGCGCCAGCAGTGACCGTCGGGCGGGGACCCAGTACTTC. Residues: CASSDRRAGTQYF.

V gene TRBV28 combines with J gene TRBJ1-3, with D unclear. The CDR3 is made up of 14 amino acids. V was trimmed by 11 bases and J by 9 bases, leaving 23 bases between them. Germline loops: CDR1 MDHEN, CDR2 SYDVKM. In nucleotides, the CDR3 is TGTGCCTCTACTCGGGGAGCCCGCGGTCTCACCATATATTTT. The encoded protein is CASTRGARGLTIYF. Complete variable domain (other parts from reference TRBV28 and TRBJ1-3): DVKVTQSSRYLVKRTGEKVFLECVQDMDHENMFWYRQDPGLGLRLIYFSYDVKMKEKGDIPEGYSVSREKKERFSLILESASTNQTSMYLCASTRGARGLTIYFGEGSWLTVV.

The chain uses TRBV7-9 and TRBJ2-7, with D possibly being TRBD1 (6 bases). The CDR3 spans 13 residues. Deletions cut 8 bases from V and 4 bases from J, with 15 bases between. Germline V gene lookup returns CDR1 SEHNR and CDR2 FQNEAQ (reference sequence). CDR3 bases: TGTGCCAGCTCCGGGACACTAGAGTACGAGCAGTACTTC. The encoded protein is CASSGTLEYEQYF.

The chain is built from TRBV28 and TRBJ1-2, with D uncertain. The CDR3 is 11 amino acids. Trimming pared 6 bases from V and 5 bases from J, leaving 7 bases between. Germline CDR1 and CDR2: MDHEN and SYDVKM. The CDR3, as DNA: TGTGCCAGCAGCCAGCGTTATGGCTACACCTTC. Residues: CASSQRYGYTF.

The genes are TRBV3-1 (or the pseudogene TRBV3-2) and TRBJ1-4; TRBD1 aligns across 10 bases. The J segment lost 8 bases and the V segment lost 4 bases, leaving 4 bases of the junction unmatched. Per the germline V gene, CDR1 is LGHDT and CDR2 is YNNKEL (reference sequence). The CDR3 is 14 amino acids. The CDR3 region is CASSRQGAGEKLFF. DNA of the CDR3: TGTGCCAGCAGCCGACAGGGGGCCGGGGAAAAACTGTTTTTT.

As DNA, the CDR3 is TGTGCCACCAGCAGAGCTGGGCTGAAATCCTACAATGAGCAGTTCTTC. It encodes CATSRAGLKSYNEQFF. The J gene is TRBJ2-1, the V gene TRBV15; no clear D. V was cut by 1 base and J by 1 base, with 11 bases left in between. Germline CDR1 reads LNHNV; CDR2 reads YYDKDF (reference sequence). The CDR3 spans 16 residues.

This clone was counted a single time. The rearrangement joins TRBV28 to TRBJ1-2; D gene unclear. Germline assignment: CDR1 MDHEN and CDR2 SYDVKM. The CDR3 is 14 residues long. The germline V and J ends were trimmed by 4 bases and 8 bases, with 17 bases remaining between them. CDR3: CASSSWSAALGYTF. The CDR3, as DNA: TGTGCCAGCAGTTCATGGTCCGCCGCCCTAGGCTACACCTTC.

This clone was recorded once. CDR3 residues: CATIRTGSGELFF. Here the CDR3 DNA reads TGTGCCACTATCCGAACAGGGTCCGGGGAGCTGTTTTTT. The V and J genes are TRBV27 and TRBJ2-2; perhaps TRBD1 as D (6 bases). V was trimmed by 10 bases and J by 6 bases, leaving 15 bases between them. Germline CDR1 is MNHEY and CDR2 is SMNVEV (reference sequence). The CDR3 covers 13 residues.